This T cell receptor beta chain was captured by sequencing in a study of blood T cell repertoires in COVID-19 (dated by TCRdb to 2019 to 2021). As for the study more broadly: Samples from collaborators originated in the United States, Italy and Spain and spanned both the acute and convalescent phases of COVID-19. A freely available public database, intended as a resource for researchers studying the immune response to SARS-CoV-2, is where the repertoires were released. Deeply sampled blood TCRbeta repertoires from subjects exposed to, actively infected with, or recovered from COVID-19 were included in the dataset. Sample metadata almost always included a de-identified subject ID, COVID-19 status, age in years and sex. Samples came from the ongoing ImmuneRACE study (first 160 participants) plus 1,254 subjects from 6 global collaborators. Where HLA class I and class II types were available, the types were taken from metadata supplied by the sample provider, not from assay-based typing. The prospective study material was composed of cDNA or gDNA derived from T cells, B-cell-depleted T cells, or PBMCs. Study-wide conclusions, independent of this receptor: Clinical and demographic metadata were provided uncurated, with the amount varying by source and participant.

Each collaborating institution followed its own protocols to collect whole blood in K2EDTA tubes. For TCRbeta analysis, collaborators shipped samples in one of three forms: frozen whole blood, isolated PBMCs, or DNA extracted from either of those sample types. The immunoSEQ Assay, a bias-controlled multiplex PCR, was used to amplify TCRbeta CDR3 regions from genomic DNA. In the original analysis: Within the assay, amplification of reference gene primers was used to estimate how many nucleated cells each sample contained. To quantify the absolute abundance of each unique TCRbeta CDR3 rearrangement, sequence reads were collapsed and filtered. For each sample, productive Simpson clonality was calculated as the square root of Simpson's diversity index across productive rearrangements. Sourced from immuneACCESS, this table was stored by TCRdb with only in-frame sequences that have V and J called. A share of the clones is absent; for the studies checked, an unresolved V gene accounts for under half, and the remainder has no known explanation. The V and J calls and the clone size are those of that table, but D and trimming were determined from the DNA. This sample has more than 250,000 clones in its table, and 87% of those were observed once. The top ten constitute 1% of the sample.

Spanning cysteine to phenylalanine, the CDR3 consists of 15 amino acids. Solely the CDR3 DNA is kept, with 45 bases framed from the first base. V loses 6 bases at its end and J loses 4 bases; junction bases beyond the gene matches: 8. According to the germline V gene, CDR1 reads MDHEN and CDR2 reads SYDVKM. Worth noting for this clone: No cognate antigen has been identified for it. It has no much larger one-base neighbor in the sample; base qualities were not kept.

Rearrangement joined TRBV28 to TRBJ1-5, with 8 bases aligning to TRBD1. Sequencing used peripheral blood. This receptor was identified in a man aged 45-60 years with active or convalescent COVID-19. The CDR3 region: CASSSPGQVNQPQHF. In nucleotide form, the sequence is TGTGCCAGCAGCAGCCCGGGACAGGTAAATCAGCCCCAGCATTTT.